Below are 14 T cell receptor beta chains sequenced from a single sample in a study of OX40 agonist ivuxolimab in advanced cancers. Clones were sequenced by immunoSEQ multiplex PCR, and TCRdb holds only the in-frame ones, with some missing. The repertoire holds roughly 88,000 clones, with around 87% as singletons. Sequencing used CD4+ or CD8+ T cells sorted from blood, obtained in a trial of the OX40 agonist ivuxolimab. The receptors were gathered from an adult with an advanced solid tumor such as melanoma, head and neck, liver or kidney cancer.

The genes are TRBV19 and TRBJ1-1, with 8 bases lining up with TRBD1. CDR3 length: 16 residues. CDR1 LNHDA and CDR2 SQIVND come from the germline V gene (reference sequence). J was trimmed by 4 bases and V by 7 bases; bases with no gene match: 14. CDR3 sequence reads: CASITGGVGVGTEAFF. The CDR3 DNA sequence: TGTGCCAGTATAACAGGGGGAGTAGGGGTGGGCACTGAAGCTTTCTTT.

The rearrangement joins TRBV11-2 to TRBJ2-2; 7 nucleotides agree with TRBD1. J lost 4 bases, V lost 2 bases, and 7 bases had no gene match. From germline, CDR1 is SGHAT and CDR2 FQNNGV. The CDR3 is made up of 16 amino acids. The CDR3 here is CASSLMRGPGTGELFF. The CDR3 region has the DNA TGTGCCAGCAGCTTAATGAGGGGGCCGGGCACCGGGGAGCTGTTTTTT.

The chain combines TRBV30 with TRBJ2-7, with 11 bases lining up with TRBD2. J gave up 3 bases and V 1 base, and 8 bases lay outside the gene matches. Per germline, CDR1 GTSNPN and CDR2 SVGIG (reference sequence). The CDR3 covers 16 residues. Here the CDR3 reads CAWSGVGLAGRYEQYF. CDR3 in DNA: TGTGCCTGGAGTGGTGTAGGACTAGCGGGTCGCTACGAGCAGTACTTC.

A few counts support this clone. The chain carries TRBV7-6 and TRBJ2-3; D gene uncertain. V was clipped by 5 bases and J by 6 bases, with 9 bases between them. CDR1 and CDR2 from the germline V gene are SGHVS and FNYEAQ. This CDR3 is built from 12 residues. The CDR3 region has the DNA TGTGCCAGCAGCACTTATGTGGATACGCAGTATTTT. It codes for CASSTYVDTQYF.

J is TRBJ1-3 and V is TRBV2, with D maybe TRBD1 (6 bases). V was pared by 8 bases and J by 0 bases, with 11 bases between. Per germline, CDR1 SNHLY and CDR2 FYNNEI. The CDR3 covers 14 residues. The CDR3 bases are TGTGCCAGCCGGACAGACGTCTCTGGAAACACCATATATTTT. It specifies CASRTDVSGNTIYF.

This clone is a singleton in its sample. This same CDR3 is encoded by further DNA sequences in the sample. The rearrangement joins TRBV4-2 to TRBJ2-5; D is unresolved. Looked up from germline, CDR1 is LGHNA and CDR2 is YNFKEQ. Deletions cut 0 bases from V and 5 bases from J, with 10 bases between. CDR3 size: 14 residues. The CDR3 nucleotides are TGTGCCAGCAGCCAAGAACCCAGTCTGGAGACCCAGTACTTC. This sequence encodes CASSQEPSLETQYF.

The chain's CDR3 is CASSLDRQGRETQYF. DNA of the CDR3: TGTGCCAGCAGTTTGGACCGTCAGGGGAGAGAGACCCAGTACTTC. The V call is TRBV27, the J call TRBJ2-5, with D perhaps TRBD1 (6 bases). Germline V gene data show CDR1 as MNHEY and CDR2 as SMNVEV (reference sequence). V lost 3 bases, J lost 4 bases, and 15 bases lay in between. The CDR3 runs 15 residues.

The CDR3 loop is CASSQDPGISGNTIYF. The DNA for the CDR3 is TGCGCCAGCAGCCAAGATCCGGGAATATCTGGAAACACCATATATTTT. This rearrangement joins TRBV4-1 to TRBJ1-3; D uncertain. Trimming stripped 0 bases from V and 1 base from J, with 10 bases between. CDR3 size: 16 residues. Germline CDR1 reads MGHRA; CDR2 reads YSYEKL.

This rearrangement joins TRBV6-5 to TRBJ1-1; no reliable D call. V was shortened by 6 bases and J by 3 bases, with 17 bases between the two germline ends. The germline V gene encodes CDR1 MNHEY and CDR2 SVGAGI. The CDR3 length is 15 residues. CDR3 DNA sequence: TGTGCCAGCAGAACAACGGGGTTAGGTTACACTGAAGCTTTCTTT. This translates into CASRTTGLGYTEAFF.

This chain joins TRBV7-2 and TRBJ2-1, with 9 nucleotides matching TRBD1. The CDR3 is 15 residues long. Per the germline V gene, CDR1 is SGHTA and CDR2 is FQGNSA. V was clipped by 5 bases and J by 0 bases; unmatched bases: 2. CDR3 protein: CASSEQGASYNEQFF. CDR3 in DNA: TGTGCCAGCAGCGAACAGGGGGCCTCCTACAATGAGCAGTTCTTC.

This clone came up a few times. The CDR3 DNA reads TGTGCCAGCACCGAAGGACAGGGGTATCGCTACACCTTC. Protein: CASTEGQGYRYTF. The chain recombines TRBV6-5 with TRBJ1-2; 9 bases fit TRBD1. This CDR3 spans 13 amino acids. Trimming cost V 7 bases and J 9 bases; bases outside gene matches: 9. Germline loops: CDR1 MNHEY, CDR2 SVGAGI.

In its sample, this clone was seen a few times. This rearrangement joins TRBV2 to TRBJ1-4; 9 bases match TRBD1. In germline, CDR1 is SNHLY, CDR2 FYNNEI. This CDR3 spans 16 amino acids. The V segment lost 7 bases and the J segment 0 bases; nucleotides outside the gene matches: 6. The CDR3 region has the DNA TGTGCCAGCACCAGGGACAGGGCTGCAACTAATGAAAAACTGTTTTTT. This codes for CASTRDRAATNEKLFF.

The chain carries TRBV9 and TRBJ1-1; a possible D gene is TRBD1 (5 bases). Trimming pared 3 bases from V and 1 base from J, leaving 13 bases between. Germline CDR1 reads SGDLS; CDR2 reads YYNGEE. This CDR3 has 15 amino acids. The CDR3 sequence: CASSEGRGRNTEAFF. CDR3 DNA sequence: TGTGCCAGCAGCGAGGGGCGGGGGAGGAACACTGAAGCTTTCTTT.

J is TRBJ1-1 and V is TRBV11-3; D is possibly TRBD1 (5 bases). V was shortened by 6 bases and J by 0 bases, with 14 bases between the two germline ends. This CDR3 is 15 amino acids long. In germline, CDR1 is SGHNT, CDR2 YENEEA. The DNA of the CDR3 is TGTGCCAGCAGTTCCGCCCGGGGCGTGAACACTGAAGCTTTCTTT. Translating it yields CASSSARGVNTEAFF.